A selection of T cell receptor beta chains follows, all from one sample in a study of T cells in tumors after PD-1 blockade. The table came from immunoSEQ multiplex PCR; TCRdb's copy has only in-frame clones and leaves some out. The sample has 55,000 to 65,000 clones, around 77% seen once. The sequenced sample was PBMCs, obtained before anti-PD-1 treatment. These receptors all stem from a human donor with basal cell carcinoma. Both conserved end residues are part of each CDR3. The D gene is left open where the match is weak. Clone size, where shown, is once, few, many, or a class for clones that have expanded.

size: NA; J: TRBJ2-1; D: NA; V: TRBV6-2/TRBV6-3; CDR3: CASSYSELDLENNEQFF; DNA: TGTGCCAGCAGTTACTCGGAATTAGATTTAGAGAACAATGAGCAGTTCTTC
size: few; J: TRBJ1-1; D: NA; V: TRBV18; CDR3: CASSLSRANTEAFF; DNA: TGTGCCAGCTCACTTAGTCGGGCCAACACTGAAGCTTTCTTT
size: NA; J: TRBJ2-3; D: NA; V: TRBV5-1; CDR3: CASSPRAGRSPDTQYF; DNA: TGCGCCAGCAGCCCCCGGGCTGGAAGATCCCCAGATACGCAGTATTTT
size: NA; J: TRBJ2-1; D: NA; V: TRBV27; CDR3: CASGASFSEQFF; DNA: TGTGCCAGCGGAGCAAGCTTCTCCGAGCAGTTCTTC
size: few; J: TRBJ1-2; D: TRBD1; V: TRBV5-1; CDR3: CASSPRQGANYGYTF; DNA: TGCGCCAGCAGCCCGCGACAGGGAGCGAACTATGGCTACACCTTC
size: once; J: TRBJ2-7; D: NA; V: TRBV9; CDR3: CASSVGEQGFYEQYF; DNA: TGTGCCAGCAGCGTAGGGGAACAGGGCTTCTACGAGCAGTACTTC
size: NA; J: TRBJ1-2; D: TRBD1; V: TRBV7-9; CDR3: CASTLDRDYGYTF; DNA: TGTGCCAGCACCCTAGACAGGGACTATGGCTACACCTTC
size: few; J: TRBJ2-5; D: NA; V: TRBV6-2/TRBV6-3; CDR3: CASSYSPSYETQYF; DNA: TGTGCCAGCAGTTATTCCCCTAGTTACGAGACCCAGTACTTC
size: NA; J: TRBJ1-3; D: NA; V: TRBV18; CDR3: CASSPKSSGNTIYF; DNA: TGTGCCAGCTCACCAAAGAGCTCTGGAAACACCATATATTTT
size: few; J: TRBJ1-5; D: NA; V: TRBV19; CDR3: CASSIYRNNQPQHF; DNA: TGTGCCAGTAGTATATATCGGAACAATCAGCCCCAGCATTTT
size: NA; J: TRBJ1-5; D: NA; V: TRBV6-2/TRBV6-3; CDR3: CASSPPFGQPQHF; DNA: TGTGCCAGCAGTCCACCGTTTGGGCAGCCCCAGCATTTT
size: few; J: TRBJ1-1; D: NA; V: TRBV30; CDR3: CASGLGSHTEAFF; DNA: TGTGCCTCGGGGTTGGGGAGCCACACTGAAGCTTTCTTT
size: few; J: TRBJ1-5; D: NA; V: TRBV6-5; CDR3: CASSHTDGNQPQHF; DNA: TGTGCCAGCAGCCACACGGACGGTAATCAGCCCCAGCATTTT
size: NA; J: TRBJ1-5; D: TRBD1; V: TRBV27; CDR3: CASSLGRTGNQPQHF; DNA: TGTGCCAGCAGTTTAGGGAGGACAGGGAATCAGCCCCAGCATTTT
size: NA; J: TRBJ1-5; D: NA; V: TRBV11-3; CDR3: CASSGGGSNQPQHF; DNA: TGTGCCAGCAGCGGGGGCGGTAGCAATCAGCCCCAGCATTTT
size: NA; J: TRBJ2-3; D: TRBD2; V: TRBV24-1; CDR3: CATAGDGTDTQYF; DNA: TGTGCCACAGCGGGGGATGGCACAGATACGCAGTATTTT
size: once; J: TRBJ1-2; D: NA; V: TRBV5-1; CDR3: CASSPQGYGYTF; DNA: TGCGCCAGCAGCCCCCAGGGGTATGGCTACACCTTC